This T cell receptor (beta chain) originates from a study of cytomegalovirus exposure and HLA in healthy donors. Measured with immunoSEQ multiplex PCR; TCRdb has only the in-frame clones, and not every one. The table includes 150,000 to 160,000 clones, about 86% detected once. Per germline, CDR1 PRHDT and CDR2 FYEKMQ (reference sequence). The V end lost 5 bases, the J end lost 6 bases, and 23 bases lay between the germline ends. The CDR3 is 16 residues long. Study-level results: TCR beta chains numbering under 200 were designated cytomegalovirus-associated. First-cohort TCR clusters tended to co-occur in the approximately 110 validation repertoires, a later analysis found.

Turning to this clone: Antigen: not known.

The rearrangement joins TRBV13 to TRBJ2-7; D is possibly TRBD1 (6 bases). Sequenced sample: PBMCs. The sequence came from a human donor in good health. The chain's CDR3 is CASSPSTGTPFGEQYF. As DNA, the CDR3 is TGTGCCAGCAGCCCCTCCACCGGGACACCCTTCGGCGAGCAGTACTTC.